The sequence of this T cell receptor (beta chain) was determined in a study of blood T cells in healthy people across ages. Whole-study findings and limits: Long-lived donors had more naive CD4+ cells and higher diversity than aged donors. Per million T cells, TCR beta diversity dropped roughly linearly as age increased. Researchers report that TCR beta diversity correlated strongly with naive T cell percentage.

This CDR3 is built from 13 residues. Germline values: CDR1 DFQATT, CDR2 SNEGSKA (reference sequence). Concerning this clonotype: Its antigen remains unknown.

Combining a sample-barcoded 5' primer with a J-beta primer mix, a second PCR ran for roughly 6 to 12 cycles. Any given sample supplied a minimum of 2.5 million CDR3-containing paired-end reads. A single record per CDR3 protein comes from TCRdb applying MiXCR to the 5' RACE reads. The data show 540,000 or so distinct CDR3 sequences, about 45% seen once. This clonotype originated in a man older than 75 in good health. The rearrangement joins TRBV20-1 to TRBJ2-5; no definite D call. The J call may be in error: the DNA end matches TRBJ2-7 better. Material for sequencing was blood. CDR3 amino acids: CSAGTLFGYEQYF. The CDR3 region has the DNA TGCAGTGCTGGCACATTGTTTGGTTACGAGCAGTACTTC.